This TCR beta chain is from a study of OX40 agonist ivuxolimab in advanced cancers. Looking at the study overall: Each patient was given ivuxolimab into a vein every 2 weeks, at 0.01 to 10 mg/kg. Study observations and caveats: Partial responders treated at 0.1-3.0 mg/kg exhibited clonal expansion among the lowest measured.

About this clone: Its antigen is currently unknown.

There are 16 residues in the CDR3. Trimming removed 2 bases at V and 7 bases at J, with 15 bases between. Per germline, CDR1 MDHEN and CDR2 SYDVKM. The data were produced by immunoSEQ multiplex PCR, yet TCRdb's version contains in-frame clones alone and is incomplete. Of roughly 88,000 clones in the sample, 80% to 90% were seen once. This clonotype originated in an adult with an advanced solid tumor such as melanoma, head and neck, liver or kidney cancer. The rearrangement joins TRBV28 to TRBJ1-6; tentative D call: TRBD1 (6 bases). Source: CD4+ or CD8+ T cells sorted from blood, taken in a trial of the OX40 agonist ivuxolimab. For the CDR3, the DNA is TGTGCCAGCAGTTTAGCCAGGGGTCTACCGAATTCACCCCTCCACTTT. Translated, it gives CASSLARGLPNSPLHF.